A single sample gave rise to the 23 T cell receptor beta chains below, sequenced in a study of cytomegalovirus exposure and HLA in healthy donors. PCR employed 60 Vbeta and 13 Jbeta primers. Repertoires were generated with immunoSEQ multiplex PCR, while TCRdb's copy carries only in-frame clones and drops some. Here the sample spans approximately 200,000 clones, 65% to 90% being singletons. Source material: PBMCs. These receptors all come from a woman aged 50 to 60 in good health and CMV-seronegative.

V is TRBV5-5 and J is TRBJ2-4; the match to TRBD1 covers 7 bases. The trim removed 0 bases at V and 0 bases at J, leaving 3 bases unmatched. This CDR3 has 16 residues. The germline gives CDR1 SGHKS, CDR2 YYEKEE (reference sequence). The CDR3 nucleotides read TGTGCCAGCAGCTTGGGACAGGGTCTAGCCAAAAACATTCAGTACTTC. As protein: CASSLGQGLAKNIQYF.

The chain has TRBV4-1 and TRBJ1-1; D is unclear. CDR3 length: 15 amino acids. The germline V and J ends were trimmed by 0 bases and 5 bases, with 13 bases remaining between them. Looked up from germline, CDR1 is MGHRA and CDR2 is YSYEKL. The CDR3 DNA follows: TGCGCCAGCAGCCAAGAAACGGGAAGATTGACTGAAGCTTTCTTT. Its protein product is CASSQETGRLTEAFF.

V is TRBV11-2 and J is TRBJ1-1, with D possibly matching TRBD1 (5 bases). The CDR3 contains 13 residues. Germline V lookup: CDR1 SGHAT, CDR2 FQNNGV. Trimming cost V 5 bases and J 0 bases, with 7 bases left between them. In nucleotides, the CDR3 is TGTGCCAGCAGCCCGACAGTGAACACTGAAGCTTTCTTT. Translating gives CASSPTVNTEAFF.

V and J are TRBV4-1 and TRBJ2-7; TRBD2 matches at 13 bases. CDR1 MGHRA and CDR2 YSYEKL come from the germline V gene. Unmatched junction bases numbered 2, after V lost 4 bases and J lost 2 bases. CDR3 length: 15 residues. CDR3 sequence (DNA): TGCGCCAGCAGCCTGACTAGCGGGGGGACCTACGAGCAGTACTTC. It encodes CASSLTSGGTYEQYF.

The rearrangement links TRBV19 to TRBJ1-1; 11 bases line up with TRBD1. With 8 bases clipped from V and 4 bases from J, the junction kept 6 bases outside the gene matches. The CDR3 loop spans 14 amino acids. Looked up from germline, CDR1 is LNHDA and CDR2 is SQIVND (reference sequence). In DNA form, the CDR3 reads TGTGCCAGTCGGACAGGGGGCGGTGGCACTGAAGCTTTCTTT. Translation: CASRTGGGGTEAFF.

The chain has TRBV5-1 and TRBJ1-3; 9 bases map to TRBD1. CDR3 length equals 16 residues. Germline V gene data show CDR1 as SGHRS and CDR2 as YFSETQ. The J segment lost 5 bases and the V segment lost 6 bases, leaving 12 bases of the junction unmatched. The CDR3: CASKPGTGRARNTIYF. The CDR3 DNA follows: TGCGCCAGCAAACCAGGGACAGGGAGAGCCCGAAACACCATATATTTT.

In DNA, the CDR3 is TGTGCCAGCAGCTCCTTAGACAGAAACGAGCAGTACTTC. Its protein is CASSSLDRNEQYF. The J gene is TRBJ2-7, the V gene TRBV11-2; D is perhaps TRBD1 (5 bases). CDR1 and CDR2 (germline): SGHAT, FQNNGV. V shed 4 bases and J shed 5 bases, with 12 bases lying between them. The CDR3 sequence is 13 residues long.

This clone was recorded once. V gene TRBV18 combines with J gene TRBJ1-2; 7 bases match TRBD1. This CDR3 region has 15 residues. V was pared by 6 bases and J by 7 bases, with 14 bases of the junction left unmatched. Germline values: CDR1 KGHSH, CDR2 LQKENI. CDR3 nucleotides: TGTGCCAGCTCGCCTATGACAGGGTCGGACTCTGGCTACACCTTC. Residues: CASSPMTGSDSGYTF.

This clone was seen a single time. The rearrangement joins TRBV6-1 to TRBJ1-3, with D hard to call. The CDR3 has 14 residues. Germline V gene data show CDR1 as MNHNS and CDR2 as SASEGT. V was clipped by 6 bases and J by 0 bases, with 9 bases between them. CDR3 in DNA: TGTGCCAGCAGGCTTAGTTACTCTGGAAACACCATATATTTT. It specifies CASRLSYSGNTIYF.

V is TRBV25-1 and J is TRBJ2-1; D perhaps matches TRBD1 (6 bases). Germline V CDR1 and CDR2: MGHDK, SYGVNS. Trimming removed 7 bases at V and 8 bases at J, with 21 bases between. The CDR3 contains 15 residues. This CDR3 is CASTQPGTGNHEQFF. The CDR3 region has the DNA TGTGCCAGCACTCAACCAGGAACAGGGAACCATGAGCAGTTCTTC.

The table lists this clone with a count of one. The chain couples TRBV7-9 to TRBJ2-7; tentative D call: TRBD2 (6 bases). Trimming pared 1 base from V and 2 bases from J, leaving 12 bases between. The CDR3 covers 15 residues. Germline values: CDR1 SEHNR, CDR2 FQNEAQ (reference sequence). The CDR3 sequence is CASSLGWAGPYEQYF. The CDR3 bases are TGTGCCAGCAGCTTAGGCTGGGCGGGACCCTACGAGCAGTACTTC.

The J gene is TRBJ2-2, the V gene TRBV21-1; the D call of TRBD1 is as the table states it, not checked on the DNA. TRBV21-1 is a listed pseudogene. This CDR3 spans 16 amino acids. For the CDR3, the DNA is TGTGCCAGCAGCAAAGCCGGGACATATCTCTCCGGGGAGCTGTTTTTT. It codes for CASSKAGTYLSGELFF.

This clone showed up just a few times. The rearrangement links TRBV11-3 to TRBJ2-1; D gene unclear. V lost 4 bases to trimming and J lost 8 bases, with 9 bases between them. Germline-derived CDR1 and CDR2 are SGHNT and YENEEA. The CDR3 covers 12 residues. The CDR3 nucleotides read TGTGCCAGCAGCTCCTCCCTATATGAGCAGTTCTTC. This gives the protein CASSSSLYEQFF.

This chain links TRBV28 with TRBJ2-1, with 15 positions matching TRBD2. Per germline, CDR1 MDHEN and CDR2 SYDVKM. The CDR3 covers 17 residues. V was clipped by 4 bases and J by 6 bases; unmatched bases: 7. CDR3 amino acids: CASSSGLAGGYGNEQFF. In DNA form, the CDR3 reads TGTGCCAGCAGTTCCGGACTAGCGGGAGGGTATGGCAATGAGCAGTTCTTC.

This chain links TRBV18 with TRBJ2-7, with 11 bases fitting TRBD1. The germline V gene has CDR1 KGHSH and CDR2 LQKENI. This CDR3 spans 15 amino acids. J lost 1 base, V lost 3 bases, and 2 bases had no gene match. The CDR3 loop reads CASSPGQGGSYEQYF. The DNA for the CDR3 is TGTGCCAGCTCACCGGGACAGGGGGGATCCTACGAGCAGTACTTC.

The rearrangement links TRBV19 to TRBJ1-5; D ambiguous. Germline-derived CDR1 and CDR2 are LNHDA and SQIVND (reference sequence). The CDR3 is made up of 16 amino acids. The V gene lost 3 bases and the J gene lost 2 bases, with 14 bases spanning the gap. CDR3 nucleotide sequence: TGTGCCAGTAGTATTAGGAGCGGAGTTGGCAATCAGCCCCAGCATTTT. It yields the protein CASSIRSGVGNQPQHF.

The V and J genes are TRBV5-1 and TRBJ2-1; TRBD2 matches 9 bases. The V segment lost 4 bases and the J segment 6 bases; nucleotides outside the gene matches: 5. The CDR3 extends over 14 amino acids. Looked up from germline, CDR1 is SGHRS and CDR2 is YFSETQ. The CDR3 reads CASSPGLASNEQFF. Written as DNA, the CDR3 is TGCGCCAGCAGCCCGGGACTAGCCTCCAATGAGCAGTTCTTC.

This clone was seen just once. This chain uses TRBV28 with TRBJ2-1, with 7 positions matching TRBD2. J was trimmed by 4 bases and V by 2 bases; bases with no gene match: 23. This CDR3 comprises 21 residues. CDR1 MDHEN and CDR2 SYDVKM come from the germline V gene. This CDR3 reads CASSLGGVLGPRVGKYNEQFF. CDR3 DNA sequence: TGTGCCAGCAGTTTAGGGGGGGTCTTAGGCCCCAGGGTAGGAAAATACAATGAGCAGTTCTTC.

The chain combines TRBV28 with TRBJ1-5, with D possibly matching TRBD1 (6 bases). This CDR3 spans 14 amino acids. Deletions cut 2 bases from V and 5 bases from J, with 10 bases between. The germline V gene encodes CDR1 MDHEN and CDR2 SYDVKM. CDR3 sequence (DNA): TGTGCCAGCAGTTTAGGGGGCGGGTATCAGCCCCAGCATTTT. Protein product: CASSLGGGYQPQHF.

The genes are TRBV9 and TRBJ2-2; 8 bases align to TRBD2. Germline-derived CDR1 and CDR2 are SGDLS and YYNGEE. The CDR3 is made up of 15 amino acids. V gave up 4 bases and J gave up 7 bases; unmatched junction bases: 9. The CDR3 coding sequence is TGTGCCAGCAGCCCCTCGGGGGGGGGTGGCGGGGAGCTGTTTTTT. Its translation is CASSPSGGGGGELFF.

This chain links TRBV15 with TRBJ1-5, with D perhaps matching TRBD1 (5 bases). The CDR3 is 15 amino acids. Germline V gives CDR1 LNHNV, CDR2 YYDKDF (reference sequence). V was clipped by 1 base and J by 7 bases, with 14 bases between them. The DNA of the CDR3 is TGTGCCACCAGCAGAGGAACTCAGGGCAGGCAGCCCCAGCATTTT. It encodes CATSRGTQGRQPQHF.

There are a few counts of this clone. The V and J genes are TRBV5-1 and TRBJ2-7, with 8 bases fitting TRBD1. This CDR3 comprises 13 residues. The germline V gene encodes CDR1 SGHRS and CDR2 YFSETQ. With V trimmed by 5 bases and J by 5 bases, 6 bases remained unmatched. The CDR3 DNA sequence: TGCGCCAGCAGTCTGGACAGGGTTGACGAGCAGTACTTC. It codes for CASSLDRVDEQYF.

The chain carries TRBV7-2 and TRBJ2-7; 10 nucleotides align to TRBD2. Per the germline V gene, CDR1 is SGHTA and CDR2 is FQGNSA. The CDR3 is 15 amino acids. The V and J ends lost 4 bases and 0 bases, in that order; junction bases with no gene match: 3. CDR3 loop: CASSSSGRVSYEQYF. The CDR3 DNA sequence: TGTGCCAGCAGCTCCAGCGGGAGGGTCTCCTACGAGCAGTACTTC.